A selection of T cell receptor beta chains follows, all from one sample in a study of blood T cell repertoires in COVID-19. Repertoires were generated with immunoSEQ multiplex PCR, while TCRdb's copy carries only in-frame clones and drops some. The data show 80,000 to 95,000 clones, roughly nine tenths seen once. Sequenced input: peripheral blood. The receptor set was obtained from a woman between 65 and 79 years old with acute or convalescent COVID-19. CDR3s include the opening cysteine and the closing phenylalanine or tryptophan. The order of the fields is D gene, V gene, clone size, J gene, CDR3 protein, CDR3 DNA. The D gene is left open where the match is weak. Some rows mark clone size as missing; the rest say once, few, many or name a class of expanded clone.

>.|TRBV6-5|once|TRBJ2-3
CASSYGGLGADTQYF
TGTGCCAGCAGTTACGGAGGTCTAGGTGCAGATACGCAGTATTTT
>.|TRBV10-3|.|TRBJ1-6
CAISESSGGSNSPLHF
TGTGCCATCAGTGAGTCGAGCGGGGGTAGCAATTCACCCCTCCACTTT
>TRBD1|TRBV28|once|TRBJ1-4
CASSLAIMTGTNEKLFF
TGTGCCAGCAGTTTGGCTATAATGACAGGGACTAATGAAAAACTGTTTTTT
>.|TRBV9|.|TRBJ2-5
CASSVGRQETQYF
TGTGCCAGCAGCGTAGGCCGGCAAGAGACCCAGTACTTC
>TRBD1|TRBV5-1|few|TRBJ1-1
CASGDRGMNTEAFF
TGCGCCAGCGGAGACAGGGGGATGAACACTGAAGCTTTCTTT
>.|TRBV7-2|.|TRBJ1-2
CASSSETGFRNYGYTF
TGTGCCAGCAGCTCGGAAACAGGGTTCCGTAACTATGGCTACACCTTC
>TRBD1|TRBV3-1/TRBV3-2|.|TRBJ1-5
CASSQGPTGAQPQHF
TGTGCCAGCAGCCAAGGTCCGACAGGGGCTCAGCCCCAGCATTTT
>TRBD1|TRBV30|few|TRBJ1-5
CAWKGQSNQPQHF
TGTGCCTGGAAGGGACAGTCTAATCAGCCCCAGCATTTT
>TRBD1|TRBV27|.|TRBJ1-2
CASGTVYGYTF
TGTGCCAGCGGGACAGTCTATGGCTACACCTTC
>.|TRBV27|.|TRBJ2-3
CASSLGREVGTQYF
TGTGCCAGCAGTTTAGGAAGGGAGGTGGGTACGCAGTATTTT